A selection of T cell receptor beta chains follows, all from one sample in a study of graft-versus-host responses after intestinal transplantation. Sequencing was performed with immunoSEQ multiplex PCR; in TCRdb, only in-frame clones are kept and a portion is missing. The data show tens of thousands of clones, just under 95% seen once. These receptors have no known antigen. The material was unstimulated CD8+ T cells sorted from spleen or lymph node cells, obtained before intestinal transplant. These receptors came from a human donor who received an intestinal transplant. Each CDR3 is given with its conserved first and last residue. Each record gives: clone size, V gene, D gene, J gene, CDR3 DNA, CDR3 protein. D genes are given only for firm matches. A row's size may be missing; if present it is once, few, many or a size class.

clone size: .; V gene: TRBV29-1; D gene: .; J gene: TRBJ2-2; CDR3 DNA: TGCAGCGCTAACGGAGGGGGGGCCGGGGAGCTGTTTTTT; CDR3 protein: CSANGGGAGELFF
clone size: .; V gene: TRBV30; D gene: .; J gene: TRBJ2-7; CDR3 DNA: TGTGCCTGGAGTGTAGGCAGGGACGAGCAGTACTTC; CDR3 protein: CAWSVGRDEQYF
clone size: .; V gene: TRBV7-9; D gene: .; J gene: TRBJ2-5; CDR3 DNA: TGTGCCAGCAGCTTTCCGATCGGACAGAAAGAGACCCAGTACTTC; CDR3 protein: CASSFPIGQKETQYF
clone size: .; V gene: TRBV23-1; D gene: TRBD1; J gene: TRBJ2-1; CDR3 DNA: TGCGCCAGCAGTCATTGGCTCCGGACAGGGATTTACAATGAGCAGTTCTTC; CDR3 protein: CASSHWLRTGIYNEQFF
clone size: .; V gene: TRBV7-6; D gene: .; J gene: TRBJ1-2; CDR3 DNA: TGTGCCAGCAAACCCCCAGGGGACTATGGCTACACCTTC; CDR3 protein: CASKPPGDYGYTF
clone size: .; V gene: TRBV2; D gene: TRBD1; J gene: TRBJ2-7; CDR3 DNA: TGTGCCAGCAGCCCCCGACAGGGATCCTACGAGCAGTACTTC; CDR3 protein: CASSPRQGSYEQYF
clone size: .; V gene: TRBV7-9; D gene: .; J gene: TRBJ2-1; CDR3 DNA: TGTGCCAGCAGCCAGACACCGGCCCAAAACGAGCAGTTCTTC; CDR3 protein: CASSQTPAQNEQFF
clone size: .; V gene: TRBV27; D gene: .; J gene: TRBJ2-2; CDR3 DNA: TGTGCCAGCAGTTTCAAGGGGGCCGGGGAGCTGTTTTTT; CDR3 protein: CASSFKGAGELFF
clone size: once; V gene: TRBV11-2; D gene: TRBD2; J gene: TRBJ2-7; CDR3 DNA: TGTGCCAGCGTCGGGGGGAGCTCCTACGAGCAGTACTTC; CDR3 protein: CASVGGSSYEQYF
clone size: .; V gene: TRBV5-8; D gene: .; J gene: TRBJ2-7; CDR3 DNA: TGTGCCAGCAGCTGGGGCGGTTCCTACGAGCAGTACTTC; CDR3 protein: CASSWGGSYEQYF
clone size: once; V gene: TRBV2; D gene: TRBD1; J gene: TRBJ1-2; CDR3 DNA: TGTGCCAGCAGTGAAGGGACAGGACTTAATGGTTATGGCTACACCTTC; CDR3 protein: CASSEGTGLNGYGYTF
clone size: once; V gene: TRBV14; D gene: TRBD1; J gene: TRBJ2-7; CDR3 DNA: TGTGCCAGCAGCCAGAGCCCGGGACAGGGTGACTACGAGCAGTACTTC; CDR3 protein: CASSQSPGQGDYEQYF
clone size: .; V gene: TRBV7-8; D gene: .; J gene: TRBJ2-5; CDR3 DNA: TGTGCCAGCAGCTTCCCACTTTTCTTGGAGACCCAGTACTTC; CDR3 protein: CASSFPLFLETQYF
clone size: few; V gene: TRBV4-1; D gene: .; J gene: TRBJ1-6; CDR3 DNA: TGCGCCAGCAGCCAAGATTCGGGGGGCGAGTCACCCCTCCACTTT; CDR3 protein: CASSQDSGGESPLHF
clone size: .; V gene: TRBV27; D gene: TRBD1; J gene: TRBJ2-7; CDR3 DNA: TGTGCCAGCAGTTTAGTGGGGGGACAGGTTCTCTACGAGCAGTACTTC; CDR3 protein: CASSLVGGQVLYEQYF
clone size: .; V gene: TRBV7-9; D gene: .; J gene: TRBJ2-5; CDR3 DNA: TGTGCCAGCAGCTTAGCCGAGGCCCAGTACTTC; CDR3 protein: CASSLAEAQYF
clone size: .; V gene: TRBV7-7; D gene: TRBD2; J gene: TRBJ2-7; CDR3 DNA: TGTGCCAGCAGCCCATTGCGGGGGGACTCATACGAGCAGTACTTC; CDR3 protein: CASSPLRGDSYEQYF
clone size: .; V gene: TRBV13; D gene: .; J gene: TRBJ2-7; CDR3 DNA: TGTGCCAGCAGCTTATTCCAGGTTTCAAACGAGCAGTACTTC; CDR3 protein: CASSLFQVSNEQYF
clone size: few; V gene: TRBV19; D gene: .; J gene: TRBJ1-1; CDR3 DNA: TGTGCCAGTCCTTCCGGGGAAAAGAACACTGAAGCTTTCTTT; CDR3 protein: CASPSGEKNTEAFF
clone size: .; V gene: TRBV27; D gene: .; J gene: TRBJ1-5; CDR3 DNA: TGTGCCAGCAGTTATGGCTCAGGATCAGCGGCCCAGCATTTT; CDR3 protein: CASSYGSGSAAQHF
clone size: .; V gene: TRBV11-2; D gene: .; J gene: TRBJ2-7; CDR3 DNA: TGTGCCAGCAGCCAGACAGGCCACGAGCAGTACTTC; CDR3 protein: CASSQTGHEQYF
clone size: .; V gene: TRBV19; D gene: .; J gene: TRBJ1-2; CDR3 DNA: TGTGCCAGTAGTGCAGGGCTGGAAGGCTACACCTTC; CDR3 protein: CASSAGLEGYTF
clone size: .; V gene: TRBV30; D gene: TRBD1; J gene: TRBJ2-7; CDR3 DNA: TGTGCCTGGAGTGTTGGGCAGGGGGACTACGAGCAGTACTTC; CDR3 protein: CAWSVGQGDYEQYF
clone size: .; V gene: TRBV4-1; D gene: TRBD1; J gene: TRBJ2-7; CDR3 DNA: TGCGCCAGCAGCCACTCCGGGACAGGGTCCTACGAGCAGTACTTC; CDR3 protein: CASSHSGTGSYEQYF
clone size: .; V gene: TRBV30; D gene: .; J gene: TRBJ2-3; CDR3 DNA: TGTGCCTGGAGTGTGCTAGCACCAGATACGCAGTATTTT; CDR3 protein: CAWSVLAPDTQYF
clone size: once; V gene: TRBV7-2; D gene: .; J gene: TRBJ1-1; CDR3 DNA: TGTGCCAGCAGCTTAGAACAGAACACTGAAGCTTTCTTT; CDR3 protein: CASSLEQNTEAFF
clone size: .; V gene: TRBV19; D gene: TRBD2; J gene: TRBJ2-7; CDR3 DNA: TGTGCCAGTAGTGCCTCGGGGGGTGGCTCCTACGAGCAGTACTTC; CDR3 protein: CASSASGGGSYEQYF
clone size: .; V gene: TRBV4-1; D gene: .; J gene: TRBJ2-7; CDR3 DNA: TGCGCCAGCAGCCAAGATGTCAGTTCCTACGAGCAGTACTTC; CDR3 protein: CASSQDVSSYEQYF
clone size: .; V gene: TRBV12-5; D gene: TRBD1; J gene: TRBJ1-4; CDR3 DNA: TGTGCTAGTGGTTTGGTAGTGGGACAGCATCTTAATGAAAAACTGTTTTTT; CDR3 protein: CASGLVVGQHLNEKLFF
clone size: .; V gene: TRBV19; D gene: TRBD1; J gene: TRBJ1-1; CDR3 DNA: TGTGCCAGTAGTATATGGACAGGGAACACTGAAGCTTTCTTT; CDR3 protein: CASSIWTGNTEAFF
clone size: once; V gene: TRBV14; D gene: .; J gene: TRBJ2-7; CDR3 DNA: TGTGCCAGCAGCCAAGGGGGCGTCGGCTACGAGCAGTACTTC; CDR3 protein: CASSQGGVGYEQYF
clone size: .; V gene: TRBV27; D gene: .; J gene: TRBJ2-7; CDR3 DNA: TGTGCCAGCAGTTTAGGCAGGGGCTACGAGCAGTACTTC; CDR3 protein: CASSLGRGYEQYF
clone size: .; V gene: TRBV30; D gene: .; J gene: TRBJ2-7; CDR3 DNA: TGTGCCTGGTCCCCGGGTACTGGCTACGAGCAGTACTTC; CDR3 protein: CAWSPGTGYEQYF
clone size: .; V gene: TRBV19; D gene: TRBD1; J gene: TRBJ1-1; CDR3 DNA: TGTGCCAGTAGTATCAGGGGGGCCACTGAAGCTTTCTTT; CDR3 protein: CASSIRGATEAFF
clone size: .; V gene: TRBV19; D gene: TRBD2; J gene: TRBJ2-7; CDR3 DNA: TGTGCCAGTAGCGTGGGAGGGATGGGGTCCTACGAGCAGTACTTC; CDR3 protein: CASSVGGMGSYEQYF
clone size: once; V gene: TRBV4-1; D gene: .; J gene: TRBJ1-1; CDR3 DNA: TGCGCCAGCAGCCAAGGGACCGGGGGGGCCATGAACACTGAAGCTTTCTTT; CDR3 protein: CASSQGTGGAMNTEAFF
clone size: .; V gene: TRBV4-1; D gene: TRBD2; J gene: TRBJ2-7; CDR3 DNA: TGCGCCAGCAGCCAGGGGGGGACCTACGAGCAGTACTTC; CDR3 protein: CASSQGGTYEQYF
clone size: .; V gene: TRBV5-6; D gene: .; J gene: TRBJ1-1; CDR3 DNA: TGTGCCAGCAGCTTGTGGGCAGGAATGAACACTGAAGCTTTCTTT; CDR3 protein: CASSLWAGMNTEAFF
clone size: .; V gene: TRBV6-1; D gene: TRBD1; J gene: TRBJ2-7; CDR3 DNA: TGTGCCAGCAGTGAGAGACAGGGGTACATTCCCTACGAGCAGTACTTC; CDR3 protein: CASSERQGYIPYEQYF
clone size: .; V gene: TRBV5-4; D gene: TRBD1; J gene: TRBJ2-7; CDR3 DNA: TGTGCCAGCAGCCAGAGGACAGGGCCTGTTTCCTACGAGCAGTACTTC; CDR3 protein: CASSQRTGPVSYEQYF
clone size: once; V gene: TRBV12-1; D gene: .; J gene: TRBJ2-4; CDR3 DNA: TGTGCCAGCAGCCCTACAGGGAAGGCCAAAAACATTCAGTACTTC; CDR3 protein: CASSPTGKAKNIQYF
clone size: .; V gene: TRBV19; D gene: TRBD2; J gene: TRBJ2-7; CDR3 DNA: TGTGCCACCTCTAGCGGGGGGGCTTTGTACGAGCAGTACTTC; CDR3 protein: CATSSGGALYEQYF
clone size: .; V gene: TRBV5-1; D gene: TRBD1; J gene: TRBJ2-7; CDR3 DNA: TGCGCCAGCAGCTGGGTGGACAGGGGAAGTGACGAGCAGTACTTC; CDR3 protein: CASSWVDRGSDEQYF
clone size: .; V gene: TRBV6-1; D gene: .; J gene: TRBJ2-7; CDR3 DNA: TGTGCCAGCAGGGACCGACAGGACTACGAGCAGTACTTC; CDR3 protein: CASRDRQDYEQYF
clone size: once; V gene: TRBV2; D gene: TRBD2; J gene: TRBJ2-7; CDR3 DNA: TGTGCCAGCAGTGATTTCGCGGGAGGTAACTACGAGCAGTACTTC; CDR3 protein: CASSDFAGGNYEQYF